The sequence of this T cell receptor beta chain was determined in a study of molecular identifiers for immune sequencing clone quantification. Study-wide results and caveats: Clones that exceeded 20 RNA copies held over 98% of effector molecules, yet under 1% in naive cells.

TCRdb fed the PCR reads into MiXCR, producing one record per CDR3 protein. The table lists under 600,000 distinct CDR3 sequences, about 21% of them singletons. This clonotype appeared many times. What it binds is not known. CDR3 length: 15 residues. Germline assignment: CDR1 MNHEY and CDR2 SVGAGI. Unmatched junction bases numbered 5, after V lost 2 bases and J lost 2 bases. The TCR comes from a human donor in good health. Some libraries in this study had Jurkat cell RNA spiked in. V and J are TRBV6-5 and TRBJ2-5, with TRBD1 matching 7 bases. Material: naive CD8+ T cells from blood, with Jurkat cell RNA spiked in. Subset here: FACS-sorted CD8+CD4-CCR7+CD45RA+ naive T cells. CDR3 nucleotides: TGTGCCAGCAGTTACGGGACAGCCCAACAAGAGACCCAGTACTTC. It yields the protein CASSYGTAQQETQYF.